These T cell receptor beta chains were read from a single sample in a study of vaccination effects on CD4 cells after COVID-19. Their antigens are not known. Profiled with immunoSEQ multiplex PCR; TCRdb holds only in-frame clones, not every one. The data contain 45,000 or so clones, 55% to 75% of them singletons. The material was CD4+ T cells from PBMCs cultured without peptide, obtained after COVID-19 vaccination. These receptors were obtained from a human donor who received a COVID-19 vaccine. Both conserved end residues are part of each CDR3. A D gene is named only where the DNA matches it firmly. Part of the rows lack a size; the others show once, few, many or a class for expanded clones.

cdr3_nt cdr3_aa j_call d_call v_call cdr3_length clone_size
TGTGCCAGCAGCCGAGAGGGGGGGACCCAGTACTTC CASSREGGTQYF TRBJ2-5 . TRBV7-7 12 few
TGTGCCAGCACAAGACAGGCCTCCCCGTACGAGCAGTACTTC CASTRQASPYEQYF TRBJ2-7 . TRBV28 14 .
TGTGCCAGCAGTTACGTCACAGGGGTTGGTTCACCCCTCCACTTT CASSYVTGVGSPLHF TRBJ1-6 TRBD1 TRBV6-5 15 once
TGTGCCAGCAGCGTATGGGACCGAGACGGTTATAAGGGAGCTTTCTTT CASSVWDRDGYKGAFF TRBJ1-1 . TRBV9 16 few
TGTGCCAGCAGTGCCGACAGGGGTTCCTACAATGAGCAGTTCTTC CASSADRGSYNEQFF TRBJ2-1 TRBD1 TRBV6-6 15 .
TGTGCCAGCAGCCATCGACTCGGGACAGTCAGAACTGAAGCTTTCTTT CASSHRLGTVRTEAFF TRBJ1-1 TRBD1 TRBV3-1/TRBV3-2 16 .
TGTGCCAGCTCACCGTCGTCTCCAGGTTTGGATGAAAAACTGTTTTTT CASSPSSPGLDEKLFF TRBJ1-4 . TRBV18 16 .
TGTGCCAGCAGCTCCACCCGGGGTGACGCCTACAATGAGCAGTTCTTC CASSSTRGDAYNEQFF TRBJ2-1 . TRBV7-6 16 .
TGTGCCAGTAGTATTGGACTAGCCGGGGCAGATACGCAGTATTTT CASSIGLAGADTQYF TRBJ2-3 TRBD2 TRBV19 15 .
TGTGCCACCAGTGTAAGGGGAACGAATGAGCAGTTCTTC CATSVRGTNEQFF TRBJ2-1 . TRBV24-1 13 .
TGTGCCAGCAGCTTAGAAGGGGAGCAGTTCTTC CASSLEGEQFF TRBJ2-1 . TRBV7-2 11 .
TGTGCCAGCAGCCTAAGGACAGGAACACCCTCTGGGGCCAACGTCCTGACTTTC CASSLRTGTPSGANVLTF TRBJ2-6 TRBD1 TRBV7-8 18 .
TGTGCCAGCAGAGAATGGGACTACACAGATACGCAGTATTTT CASREWDYTDTQYF TRBJ2-3 TRBD2 TRBV14 14 .
TGTGCCAGCAGTTTGGGGGGCAATGAGCAGTTCTTC CASSLGGNEQFF TRBJ2-1 . TRBV12-3/TRBV12-4 12 .
TGTGCCAGCTCACCACCGGGGCTAGCGGAAGAGACCCAGTACTTC CASSPPGLAEETQYF TRBJ2-5 TRBD2 TRBV18 15 .
TGCGCCAGCAGCTCGCTGGAACAATCGCGGGCAGATACGCAGTATTTT CASSSLEQSRADTQYF TRBJ2-3 . TRBV5-1 16 .
TGTGCCAGCTACCCATCCGGGGGGGCCGGGACCCAGTACTTC CASYPSGGAGTQYF TRBJ2-5 TRBD2 TRBV28 14 .
TGTGCCAGCAGCTTAGGGGACAGACTATACAATGAGCAGTTCTTC CASSLGDRLYNEQFF TRBJ2-1 TRBD1 TRBV11-3 15 .
TGTGCCACCAGCAGAGAAAACAGGCAGCCCGATACGCAGTATTTT CATSRENRQPDTQYF TRBJ2-3 . TRBV15 15 .
TGTGCCAGCAGCTTGTCGGGAGCAGGGCGCACTGAAGCTTTCTTT CASSLSGAGRTEAFF TRBJ1-1 . TRBV5-8 15 .
TGTGCCAGCAGTGAAGTTCAGACAGGGGGAGGAGGCTACACCTTC CASSEVQTGGGGYTF TRBJ1-2 TRBD1 TRBV2 15 once
TGTGCCAGTAGTCTATACAGGGGATCGAACACCGGGGAGCTGTTTTTT CASSLYRGSNTGELFF TRBJ2-2 TRBD1 TRBV19 16 .
TGTGCCAGCAGTGAAGAGCGATCGGGCGGGGGGTCTCGCGAGCAGTACTTC CASSEERSGGGSREQYF TRBJ2-7 TRBD2 TRBV6-1 17 .
TGTGCCAGCTCGGGTGGTTTTAGTAGTGAGCAGTTCTTC CASSGGFSSEQFF TRBJ2-1 . TRBV2 13 once
TGCGCCAGCAGCCATCCAGGGGACCGGGAGGATACGCAGTATTTT CASSHPGDREDTQYF TRBJ2-3 . TRBV4-1 15 .
TGTGCCAGCAGCGCGCTCGTGCCTAACTATGGCTACACCTTC CASSALVPNYGYTF TRBJ1-2 . TRBV5-6 14 .
TGTGCCAGCAGCTTACCAGGGACAGTTGGAAACACCATATATTTT CASSLPGTVGNTIYF TRBJ1-3 TRBD1 TRBV7-9 15 .
TGTGCCAGCAGCTTGGCGCGGGGATTGGAAACTGAAGCTTTCTTT CASSLARGLETEAFF TRBJ1-1 . TRBV5-4 15 .
TGTGCCAGCCGGGACTACCAGGGATACGAGCAGTACTTC CASRDYQGYEQYF TRBJ2-7 TRBD2 TRBV6-5 13 .
TGTGCCTGGAGTGTACTAATAAGCTACACCTTC CAWSVLISYTF TRBJ1-2 . TRBV30 11 .
TGCGCCAGCAGCTCCCAGGGGTGGAACACTGAAGCTTTCTTT CASSSQGWNTEAFF TRBJ1-1 . TRBV5-1 14 few
TGTGCCATCATGGACAGGTCGAACACCGGGGAGCTGTTTTTT CAIMDRSNTGELFF TRBJ2-2 TRBD1 TRBV6-5 14 .
TGTGCCAGCAGCTTTGGCCCCATATTAAAAGAGACCCAGTACTTC CASSFGPILKETQYF TRBJ2-5 . TRBV5-5 15 .
TGTGCCAGCAGTGATATCAGGGGGCGCCCTCTCTACACCTTC CASSDIRGRPLYTF TRBJ1-2 TRBD1 TRBV6-1 14 .
TGTGCCAGCAGTGCCACCCCATGGACCCAGTACTTC CASSATPWTQYF TRBJ2-5 . TRBV12-3/TRBV12-4 12 few
TGCGCCAGCAGTACTCCGGGACAGGGGGAGACCCAGTACTTC CASSTPGQGETQYF TRBJ2-5 TRBD1 TRBV10-1 14 .
TGTGCCAGCACCGAAGGGGGTTTGAGCTATGGCTACACCTTC CASTEGGLSYGYTF TRBJ1-2 . TRBV2 14 .
TGTGCCAGCAGTTTATCGCGGGGTCGGAACACCGGGGAGCTGTTTTTT CASSLSRGRNTGELFF TRBJ2-2 . TRBV27 16 .
TGTGCCAGCATTCCTGACCGGGACAGACAGGAAAAACTGTTTTTT CASIPDRDRQEKLFF TRBJ1-4 TRBD1 TRBV11-3 15 .
TGCAGTGCTAGTTCGGTGACAGGGAGACACAATGAGCAGTTCTTC CSASSVTGRHNEQFF TRBJ2-1 TRBD1 TRBV20-1 15 .
TGTGCCAGCAGTTCCCTAGCGAGGGGGGGAGGCGAGCAGTACTTC CASSSLARGGGEQYF TRBJ2-7 . TRBV27 15 .
TGTGCCAGCAGCCAAGAAGGAGGCAAGGGCAATCAGCCCCAGCATTTT CASSQEGGKGNQPQHF TRBJ1-5 . TRBV3-1/TRBV3-2 16 .
TGTGCCAGCAGCTTAATAGCGGGGGCGCAAGAGACCCAGTACTTC CASSLIAGAQETQYF TRBJ2-5 TRBD2 TRBV7-9 15 .
TGTGCCAGCAGCCAAAGGGACAGAGGCTACACCTTC CASSQRDRGYTF TRBJ1-2 TRBD1 TRBV3-1/TRBV3-2 12 few
TGTGCCAGCAGCGTTAGCGGGGGAACGACGGATGAGCAGTTCTTC CASSVSGGTTDEQFF TRBJ2-1 TRBD2 TRBV9 15 once
TGTGCCAGTAGTATGGTCGGGATCACAACCCACGAGCAGTACTTC CASSMVGITTHEQYF TRBJ2-7 . TRBV19 15 .
TGCGCCAGCAGCGCGGACAGGGGGCCGGCTGGCTACACCTTC CASSADRGPAGYTF TRBJ1-2 TRBD1 TRBV5-1 14 .
TGTGCCAGCAGTTTATGGACTAATGAAAAACTGTTTTTT CASSLWTNEKLFF TRBJ1-4 . TRBV12-3/TRBV12-4 13 .
TGCGCCAGCAGCCCTAGCGGGAGCTTCCTTGGCGAGCAGTTCTTC CASSPSGSFLGEQFF TRBJ2-1 TRBD2 TRBV4-1 15 .
TGTGCCAGCAGCGTCACAGGGGAAGAGACCCAGTACTTC CASSVTGEETQYF TRBJ2-5 TRBD1 TRBV7-7 13 .
TGTGCCAGTAGCATTACAGGGACAACTAATGAAAAACTGTTTTTT CASSITGTTNEKLFF TRBJ1-4 . TRBV19 15 .
TGTGCCAGCAGTTTCATCCTCACAGGGAAGAACACTGAAGCTTTCTTT CASSFILTGKNTEAFF TRBJ1-1 . TRBV27 16 once
TGTGCCAGCGGCGGCCCAGGTGCGGAAAAACTGTTTTTT CASGGPGAEKLFF TRBJ1-4 . TRBV28 13 .